The 5 T cell receptor beta chains presented below share a single source sample, sequenced in a study of Graves' ophthalmopathy and Graves' hyperthyroidism. As the template, RNA transcripts were used to amplify TCR beta CDR3 regions. HTBI-primed RT-PCR formed the first round, and a multiplex PCR formed the second. TCRdb used MiXCR to reprocess the multiplex PCR reads, holding one entry per CDR3 protein. The sample lists 150,000 or so distinct CDR3 sequences; about 40% were seen once. The material sequenced was peripheral blood. These TCRs come from a woman in her forties with Graves' ophthalmopathy.

The chain carries TRBV12-3 or TRBV12-4 and TRBJ1-1; D not resolved. The CDR3 sequence is 13 residues long. V lost 3 bases and J lost 3, with 8 bases in between. The CDR3 bases are TGTGCCAGCAGTTTTGGTTCCGACACTGAAGCTTTCTTT. Protein product: CASSFGSDTEAFF.

The chain is built from TRBV19 and TRBJ1-2; 10 bases fit TRBD1. Looked up from germline, CDR1 is LNHDA and CDR2 is SQIVND (reference sequence). The CDR3 length is 13 residues. The J segment lost 6 bases and the V segment lost 7 bases, leaving 5 bases of the junction unmatched. CDR3 region: CASTPDRGHGYTF. In DNA, the CDR3 is TGTGCCAGTACCCCCGACAGGGGGCATGGCTACACCTTC.

This clonotype came up many times. The V gene is TRBV6-2 or TRBV6-3, the J gene TRBJ2-7; 11 positions match TRBD2. The CDR3 spans 15 residues. Germline V gene lookup returns CDR1 MNHEY and CDR2 SVGEGT. V shed 7 bases, J shed 5 bases, and the junction held 10 bases outside the gene matches. This chain's CDR3 is CASTDGSGRAHEQYF. In DNA, the CDR3 is TGTGCCAGCACTGACGGTAGCGGGAGGGCCCACGAGCAGTACTTC.

Only a few counts were recorded for this clonotype. The chain couples TRBV6-5 to TRBJ1-1; D is possibly TRBD1 (6 bases). This CDR3 has 14 residues. Trimming shortened V by 0 bases and J by 11 bases, and 16 bases separated the two germline ends. Germline CDR1 is MNHEY and CDR2 is SVGAGI. CDR3 in amino acids: CASSYSGTSTDAFF. CDR3 DNA: TGTGCCAGCAGTTACTCAGGGACATCGACCGATGCTTTCTTT.

The J gene is TRBJ1-6, the V gene TRBV6-5; D might be TRBD1 (5 bases). The V end was cut by 0 bases, the J end by 5 bases, with 8 bases between. This CDR3 is built from 15 residues. The germline V gene encodes CDR1 MNHEY and CDR2 SVGAGI. In nucleotides, the CDR3 is TGTGCCAGCAGTTACTCGGGGGGAAATAATTCACCCCTCCACTTT. It translates to CASSYSGGNNSPLHF.